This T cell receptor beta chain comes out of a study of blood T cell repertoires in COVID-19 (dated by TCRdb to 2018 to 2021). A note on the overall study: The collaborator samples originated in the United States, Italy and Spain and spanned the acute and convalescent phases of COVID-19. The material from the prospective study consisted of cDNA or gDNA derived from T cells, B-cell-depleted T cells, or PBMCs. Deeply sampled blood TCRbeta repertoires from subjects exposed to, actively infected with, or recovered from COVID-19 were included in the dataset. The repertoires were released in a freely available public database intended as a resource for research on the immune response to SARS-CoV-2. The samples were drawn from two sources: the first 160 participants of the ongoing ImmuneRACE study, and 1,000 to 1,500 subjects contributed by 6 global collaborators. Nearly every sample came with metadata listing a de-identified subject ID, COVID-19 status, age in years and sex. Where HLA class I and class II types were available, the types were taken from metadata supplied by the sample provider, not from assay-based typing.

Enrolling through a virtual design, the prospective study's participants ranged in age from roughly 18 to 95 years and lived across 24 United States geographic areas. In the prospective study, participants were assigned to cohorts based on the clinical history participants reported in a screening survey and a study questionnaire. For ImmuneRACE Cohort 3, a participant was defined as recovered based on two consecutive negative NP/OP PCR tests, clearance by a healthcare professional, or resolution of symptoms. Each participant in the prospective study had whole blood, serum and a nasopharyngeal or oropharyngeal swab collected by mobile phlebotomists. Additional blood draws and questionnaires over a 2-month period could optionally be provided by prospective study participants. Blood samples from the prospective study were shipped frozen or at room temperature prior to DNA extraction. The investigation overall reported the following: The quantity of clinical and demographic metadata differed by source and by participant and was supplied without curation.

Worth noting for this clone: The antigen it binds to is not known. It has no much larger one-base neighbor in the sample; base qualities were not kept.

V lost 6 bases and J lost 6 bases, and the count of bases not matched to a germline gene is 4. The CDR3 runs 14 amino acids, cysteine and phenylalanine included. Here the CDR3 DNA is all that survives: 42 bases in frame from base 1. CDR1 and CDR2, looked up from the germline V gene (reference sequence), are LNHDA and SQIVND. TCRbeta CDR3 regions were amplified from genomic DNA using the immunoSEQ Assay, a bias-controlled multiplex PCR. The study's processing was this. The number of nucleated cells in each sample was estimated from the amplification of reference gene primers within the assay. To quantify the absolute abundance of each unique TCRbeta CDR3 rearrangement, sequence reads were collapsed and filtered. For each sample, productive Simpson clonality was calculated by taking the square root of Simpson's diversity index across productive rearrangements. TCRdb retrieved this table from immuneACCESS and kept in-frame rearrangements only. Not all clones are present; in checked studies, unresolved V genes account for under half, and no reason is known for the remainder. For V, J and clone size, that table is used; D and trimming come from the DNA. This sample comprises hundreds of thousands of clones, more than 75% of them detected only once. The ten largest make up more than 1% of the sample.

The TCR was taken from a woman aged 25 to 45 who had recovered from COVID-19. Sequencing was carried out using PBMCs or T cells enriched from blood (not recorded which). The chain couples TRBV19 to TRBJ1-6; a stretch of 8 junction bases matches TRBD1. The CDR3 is CASRGTGPNSPLHF. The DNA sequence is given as TGTGCCAGTAGGGGGACAGGACCTAATTCACCCCTCCACTTT.